This T cell receptor beta chain originates from a study of cytotoxic CD8 clonotypes in ibrutinib-treated CLL. Study details: After median about 69 months, about 14 stayed in remission, about 12 progressed; responses approximately 24 partial, 2 complete. Findings and limits, study-wide: The study found clonality rose at ibrutinib response, then fell toward baseline at progression.

Method: immunoSEQ multiplex PCR; TCRdb's copy keeps in-frame clones and lacks some. The repertoire consists of some 290,000 clones, with about 77% occurring once and the leading ten covering 6.7%. Worth noting for this clone: Its antigen is unidentified.

The receptor comes from a human donor with chronic lymphocytic leukemia. This specimen consisted of PBMCs, obtained before ibrutinib treatment.

CDR3 in DNA: TGTGCCAGCAGTGTTACAATGGGGTCAGATACGCAGTATTTT. It translates to CASSVTMGSDTQYF. The rearrangement joins TRBV2 to TRBJ2-3; no reliable D call. The CDR3 length is 14 residues. Germline CDR1 reads SNHLY; CDR2 reads FYNNEI. V was shortened by 4 bases and J by 4 bases, with 12 bases between the two germline ends.